The T cell receptor (beta chain) under discussion was sequenced for a study of T cell clonality in common variable immunodeficiency. This clone was counted many times. Its specificity is not known. The CDR3 end falls 3 residues outside the read, so it is completed with the germline J gene. The repertoire was sequenced with immunoSEQ multiplex PCR; TCRdb's copy has only in-frame clones and lacks some. Observed in the sample are roughly 30,000 clones, none of them singletons. V dropped 5 bases and J dropped 3; count of bases not matched to a gene: 4. Per germline, CDR1 LNHDA and CDR2 SQIVND (reference sequence). The CDR3 extends over 14 amino acids. General study points: Fewer deletions and N-nucleotide insertions were reportedly seen in common variable immunodeficiency TCR beta sequences.

Caucasian heritage predominated among both patients and controls. Replacement immunoglobulin had been given to every CVID subject for at least one year. CVID subjects were neither ill nor on immunomodulatory or immunosuppressive medication at sampling. Heparinized whole blood, roughly 4.5 to 9 ml, came from each donor. V is TRBV19 and J is TRBJ1-1; TRBD1 aligns across 9 bases. This TCR was sampled from a human donor with common variable immunodeficiency. Sequenced material: peripheral blood mononuclear cells. The CDR3 bases that were read are TGTGCCAGTAGTGTACAGGGGGCTCACACTGAA. Translation: CASSVQGAHTE. The whole CDR3 protein is CASSVQGAHTEAFF.